Listed here are 3 T cell receptor beta chains from one sample, sequenced in a study of vaccination and CD4 T cells after COVID-19. Treatment denoted: roughly 11-day PBMC culture with coronavirus spike peptide pools or control peptides (ViraFEST assay). The Oncomine TCR Beta short-read assay was applied to DNA of cultured CD4+ T cells. TCRdb ran MiXCR on the PCR reads and lists one entry per CDR3 protein. Of 10,000 to 15,000 distinct CDR3 sequences in the sample, around 50% are singletons; the top ten hold 10% to 15%. Their cognate antigens are unknown. The sample consisted of CD4+ T cells from blood, cultured in vitro. These receptors all stem from a human donor who had recovered from COVID-19.

CDR3 residues: CASSLGAGGLANEQFF. The CDR3 nucleotides are TGCGCCAGCAGCTTGGGGGCGGGAGGACTAGCGAATGAGCAGTTCTTC. This chain joins TRBV5-1 and TRBJ2-1; 9 bases fit TRBD2. The CDR3 is made up of 16 amino acids. Germline values: CDR1 SGHRS, CDR2 YFSETQ. The J segment lost 7 bases and the V segment lost 0 bases, leaving 8 bases of the junction unmatched.

The chain recombines TRBV18 with TRBJ2-7; 10 bases map to TRBD2. There are 15 residues in the CDR3. V was clipped by 0 bases and J by 2 bases; unmatched bases: 1. Germline CDR1 KGHSH, CDR2 LQKENI. The CDR3 region is CASSPPLAGTYEQYF. The CDR3 DNA follows: TGTGCCAGCTCACCACCACTAGCGGGGACCTACGAGCAGTACTTC.

This clonotype was seen more than once but under ten times. This chain links TRBV6-2 or TRBV6-3 with TRBJ2-7; D is ambiguous. Germline CDR1 MNHEY, CDR2 SVGEGT. The V end was cut by 6 bases, the J end by 2 bases, with 8 bases between. CDR3 size: 12 residues. The CDR3 reads CASRGIAYEQYF. The CDR3 DNA follows: TGTGCCAGCAGAGGGATCGCCTACGAGCAGTACTTC.